This passage covers 29 T cell receptor beta chains from one sample sequenced in a study of T cells in Graves' hyperthyroidism and ophthalmopathy. Regions amplified from RNA transcripts were the TCR beta CDR3 regions. HTBI primers were used for first-round RT-PCR of the TCR CDR3. TCRdb ran MiXCR on the multiplex PCR reads and lists one entry per CDR3 protein. The table lists around 240,000 distinct CDR3 sequences, around 15% of them singletons, with under 35% in the top ten. The source material was blood. The receptors shown here come from a woman between 18 and 29 years old with Graves' ophthalmopathy.

This chain joins TRBV28 and TRBJ2-1, with 8 bases lining up with TRBD2. The V gene's germline CDR1 is MDHEN and CDR2 SYDVKM. The trim removed 5 bases at V and 5 bases at J, leaving 11 bases unmatched. The CDR3 has 16 amino acids. The CDR3 sequence is CASSPAGTRTHNEQFF. The CDR3 DNA reads TGTGCCAGCAGTCCAGCCGGGACTAGGACGCACAATGAGCAGTTCTTC.

The CDR3 loop reads CASSPQGDTQYF. CDR3 DNA sequence: TGTGCCAGCTCACCACAGGGGGATACGCAGTATTTT. This chain uses TRBV18 with TRBJ2-3; a possible D gene is TRBD1 (5 bases). Trimming left V 1 base short and J 6 bases short, with 5 bases between. The V gene's germline CDR1 is KGHSH and CDR2 LQKENI. The CDR3 spans 12 residues.

A word on this clonotype: A much larger clone lies a single base off, so this may be a read error. The chain joins TRBV29-1 to TRBJ2-1, with D possibly TRBD2 on 5 matching bases. CDR1 and CDR2 (germline): SQVTM, ANQGSEA. The CDR3 is made up of 14 amino acids. V lost 4 bases and J lost 0, with 10 bases in between. CDR3 nucleotide sequence: TGCAGCGTTGTGATAGCGAACTCCTACAATGAGCAGTTCTTC. Amino acid sequence: CSVVIANSYNEQFF.

This clonotype was seen ten or more times. The genes are TRBV12-3 or TRBV12-4 and TRBJ2-6; TRBD2 is a possible D gene (5 bases). V lost 2 bases and J 2 bases, leaving 16 bases between the germline ends. CDR3 length: 18 amino acids. Here the CDR3 reads CASSLRGGAGTGANVLTF. CDR3 bases: TGTGCCAGCAGTTTACGTGGAGGCGCGGGTACTGGGGCCAACGTCCTGACTTTC.

The CDR3 sequence is CASSQGQGQAFF. The CDR3 nucleotides read TGTGCCAGCAGCCAGGGACAGGGCCAAGCTTTCTTT. This rearrangement joins TRBV11-2 to TRBJ1-1; 9 positions match TRBD1. With V trimmed by 5 bases and J by 9 bases, 4 bases remained unmatched. Germline loops: CDR1 SGHAT, CDR2 FQNNGV. This CDR3 has 12 amino acids.

This clonotype was seen only once. This sequence joins TRBV29-1 and TRBJ2-3; 16 nucleotides agree with TRBD2. CDR3 length: 20 residues. V dropped 6 bases and J dropped 0; count of bases not matched to a gene: 15. The V gene's germline CDR1 is SQVTM and CDR2 ANQGSEA. As DNA, the CDR3 is TGCAGCGTCTGTTTGATCGGGACTAGCGGGAGGGCCGTGAGCACAGATACGCAGTATTTT. This encodes CSVCLIGTSGRAVSTDTQYF.

This clonotype was seen at least ten times. The genes are TRBV29-1 and TRBJ1-4; D gene uncertain. V was cut by 5 bases and J by 7 bases, with 11 bases left in between. CDR1 and CDR2 from the germline V gene are SQVTM and ANQGSEA. The CDR3 runs to 12 residues. The CDR3 DNA reads TGCAGCGTTTCCCAATGGAGTGAAAAACTGTTTTTT. It codes for CSVSQWSEKLFF. The whole variable domain, filled in from reference TRBV29-1 and TRBJ1-4, reads SAVISQKPSRDICQRGTSLTIQCQVDSQVTMMFWYRQQPGQSLTLIATANQGSEATYESGFVIDKFPISRPNLTFSTLTVSNMSPEDSSIYLCSVSQWSEKLFFGSGTQLSVL.

This clonotype was observed a handful of times. The gene calls are TRBV7-6 and TRBJ2-7, with no clear D. Trimming stripped 0 bases from V and 3 bases from J, with 6 bases between. The CDR3 covers 13 residues. Looked up from germline, CDR1 is SGHVS and CDR2 is FNYEAQ. The CDR3 nucleotides read TGTGCCAGCAGCTTAGCCGATCACTACGAGCAGTACTTC. It translates to CASSLADHYEQYF.

This clonotype was seen ten or more times. The rearrangement joins TRBV7-2 to TRBJ2-3; D perhaps matches TRBD2 (6 bases). The CDR3 totals 15 residues. Germline V CDR1 and CDR2: SGHTA, FQGNSA. V was shortened by 5 bases and J by 3 bases, with 15 bases between the two germline ends. CDR3 sequence (DNA): TGTGCCAGCAGCCCTGGACTAAGGCGGACAGATACGCAGTATTTT. Amino acid sequence: CASSPGLRRTDTQYF. Complete variable domain (other parts from reference TRBV7-2 and TRBJ2-3): GAGVSQSPSNKVTEKGKDVELRCDPISGHTALYWYRQSLGQGLEFLIYFQGNSAPDKSGLPSDRFSAERTGGSVSTLTIQRTQQEDSAVYLCASSPGLRRTDTQYFGPGTRLTVL.

A few counts support this clonotype. V and J are TRBV24-1 and TRBJ2-1; D unresolved. Germline V CDR1 and CDR2: KGHDR, SFDVKD. The CDR3 consists of 12 residues. Between the trimmed V and J ends, which lost 5 bases and 5 bases, there was a span of 6 bases. The CDR3 bases are TGTGCCACCAGTGTAAGGGACAATGAGCAGTTCTTC. Its translation is CATSVRDNEQFF.

Points on this clonotype: One end of the junction does not line up with germline, which may come from a read error. The chain combines TRBV11-2 with TRBJ2-1, with D possibly being TRBD1 or TRBD2 (5 bases each). This CDR3 is 16 amino acids long. Germline V lookup: CDR1 SGHAT, CDR2 FQNNGV. For the CDR3, the DNA is TGTGCCAGCAGTTTAGTCGGGGCCGACTCCTACAATGAGCAGTTCTTC. Translated, it gives CASSLVGADSYNEQFF. Variable domain in full (rest from reference TRBV11-2 and TRBJ2-1): EAGVAQSPRYKIIEKRQSVAFWCNPISGHATLYWYQQILGQGPKLLIQFQNNGVVDDSQLPKDRFSAERLKGVDSTLKIQPAKLEDSAVYLCASSLVGADSYNEQFFGPGTRLTVL.

The table lists this clonotype with many counts. This chain links TRBV5-1 with TRBJ1-3; 7 nucleotides line up with TRBD1. The CDR3 loop spans 18 amino acids. Germline V gene data show CDR1 as SGHRS and CDR2 as YFSETQ. V dropped 0 bases and J dropped 4; count of bases not matched to a gene: 13. In DNA, the CDR3 is TGCGCCAGCAGCTTGGAAGGTACAGGGGTCCCTCCCGGAAACACCATATATTTT. This codes for CASSLEGTGVPPGNTIYF.

This clonotype has at least ten counts. Here the CDR3 DNA reads TGTGCCAGCAGTTTCGGTCTAGGTGGGGAAGCTTTCTTT. It specifies CASSFGLGGEAFF. V gene TRBV28 combines with J gene TRBJ1-1; no reliable D call. The CDR3 spans 13 residues. Trimming pared 3 bases from V and 8 bases from J, leaving 13 bases between. The germline V gene encodes CDR1 MDHEN and CDR2 SYDVKM.

This clonotype was recorded at least ten times. The chain has TRBV5-1 and TRBJ2-3; 11 nucleotides agree with TRBD2. V lost 0 bases and J lost 1; bases outside the gene matches: 10. Germline V gives CDR1 SGHRS, CDR2 YFSETQ. This CDR3 region has 19 residues. In nucleotides, the CDR3 is TGCGCCAGCAGCTTGGTGGGTCTAGCGGGGGGTGATGGCACAGATACGCAGTATTTT. Residues: CASSLVGLAGGDGTDTQYF. Full variable domain (remainder filled in from reference TRBV5-1 and TRBJ2-3): KAGVTQTPRYLIKTRGQQVTLSCSPISGHRSVSWYQQTPGQGLQFLFEYFSETQRNKGNFPGRFSGRQFSNSRSEMNVSTLELGDSALYLCASSLVGLAGGDGTDTQYFGPGTRLTVL.

This clonotype was detected ten times or more. The chain couples TRBV6-6 to TRBJ1-2; perhaps TRBD1 as D (5 bases). The CDR3 loop spans 17 amino acids. V was trimmed by 0 bases and J by 3 bases, leaving 17 bases between them. Looked up from germline, CDR1 is MNHNY and CDR2 is SVGAGI (reference sequence). The CDR3 loop reads CASSYSNRPAMDYGYTF. The DNA for the CDR3 is TGTGCCAGCAGTTACTCGAACAGGCCTGCAATGGACTATGGCTACACCTTC.

This clonotype has a count of ten or more. This chain uses TRBV11-2 with TRBJ1-2, with D possibly matching TRBD1 (6 bases). The germline V gene encodes CDR1 SGHAT and CDR2 FQNNGV. V lost 3 bases, J lost 8 bases, and 10 bases lay in between. The CDR3 totals 12 residues. The CDR3 spells CASSFEGEGYTF. The CDR3 nucleotides are TGTGCCAGCAGCTTTGAGGGGGAAGGCTACACCTTC. The complete variable domain, with remaining parts taken from reference TRBV11-2 and TRBJ1-2, reads EAGVAQSPRYKIIEKRQSVAFWCNPISGHATLYWYQQILGQGPKLLIQFQNNGVVDDSQLPKDRFSAERLKGVDSTLKIQPAKLEDSAVYLCASSFEGEGYTFGSGTRLTVV.

This clonotype has a count of ten or more. The genes are TRBV3-1 and TRBJ2-7; 8 nucleotides agree with TRBD1. CDR1 and CDR2 from the germline V gene are LGHDT and YNNKEL (reference sequence). The CDR3 length is 16 residues. Trimming cost V 2 bases and J 2 bases; bases outside gene matches: 8. The CDR3 bases are TGTGCCAGCAGCCAACTTCCGGACAGGGTCACCTACGAGCAGTACTTC. Its protein is CASSQLPDRVTYEQYF.

This clonotype was seen many times. V gene TRBV2 combines with J gene TRBJ1-4, with D unclear. Germline V gives CDR1 SNHLY, CDR2 FYNNEI. The V end was cut by 3 bases, the J end by 0 bases, with 20 bases between. CDR3 length: 19 amino acids. CDR3 bases: TGTGCCAGCAGTGATCAGGCAGCGACCTACTTTGCAACTAATGAAAAACTGTTTTTT. Residues: CASSDQAATYFATNEKLFF.

The CDR3 loop reads CASSFVGGALAGGPETQYF. In DNA, the CDR3 is TGCGCCAGCAGCTTTGTTGGGGGCGCCCTAGCGGGAGGGCCAGAGACCCAGTACTTC. This chain connects TRBV5-1 to TRBJ2-5; 12 bases are shared with TRBD2. The CDR3 has 19 residues. The germline V gene encodes CDR1 SGHRS and CDR2 YFSETQ. The V segment lost 2 bases and the J segment 4 bases; nucleotides outside the gene matches: 15.

The rearrangement joins TRBV14 to TRBJ2-1, with D possibly matching TRBD2 (6 bases). V gave up 4 bases and J gave up 4 bases, with 20 bases separating them. Germline-derived CDR1 and CDR2 are SGHDN and FVKESK. This CDR3 is built from 17 residues. The CDR3 reads CASSPGLTHLLYNEQFF. Written as DNA, the CDR3 is TGTGCCAGCAGCCCAGGACTAACCCACCTCTTATACAATGAGCAGTTCTTC.

This clonotype was counted once. Given a much more abundant clone one base away, this may be a read error. Here the CDR3 omits its conserved ending phenylalanine or tryptophan, so a read error is the likely source. V is TRBV14 and J is TRBJ2-7; D is ambiguous. Germline values: CDR1 SGHDN, CDR2 FVKESK. The CDR3 contains 12 residues. V lost 4 bases to trimming and J lost 3 bases, with 7 bases between them. CDR3 in amino acids: CASSPTIYEQYL. The CDR3 nucleotides read TGTGCCAGCAGCCCCACGATCTACGAGCAGTACCTC.

This clonotype was seen at least ten times. The chain has TRBV2 and TRBJ1-4, with D maybe TRBD1 (5 bases). The ends were cut back, 7 bases at V and 6 bases at J, with 9 bases in the middle. This CDR3 region has 12 residues. Germline V lookup: CDR1 SNHLY, CDR2 FYNNEI. The CDR3, as DNA: TGTGCCAGCATGGGGCATCATGAAAAACTGTTTTTT. This sequence encodes CASMGHHEKLFF.

Many counts were recorded for this clonotype. The rearrangement joins TRBV20-1 to TRBJ1-5, with D uncertain. The CDR3 loop spans 14 amino acids. The V end was cut by 2 bases, the J end by 7 bases, with 15 bases between. Per the germline V gene, CDR1 is DFQATT and CDR2 is SNEGSKA (reference sequence). This CDR3 reads CSARSPSVGQPQHF. The CDR3 DNA is TGCAGTGCTAGAAGCCCTAGTGTGGGACAGCCCCAGCATTTT.

This clonotype was observed many times. The rearrangement joins TRBV5-1 to TRBJ2-3; D uncertain. Trimming cost V 0 bases and J 2 bases, with 4 bases left between them. Germline V lookup: CDR1 SGHRS, CDR2 YFSETQ. This CDR3 is built from 13 residues. This CDR3 is CASSLDPTDTQYF. The CDR3 bases are TGCGCCAGCAGCTTGGACCCCACAGATACGCAGTATTTT.

The sample holds a few counts of this clonotype. J is TRBJ1-2 and V is TRBV7-9; 8 bases are a match to TRBD1. The V segment lost 6 bases and the J segment 4 bases; nucleotides outside the gene matches: 10. The germline gives CDR1 SEHNR, CDR2 FQNEAQ (reference sequence). The CDR3 contains 15 residues. This CDR3 is CASRPAGGMTYGYTF. CDR3 DNA sequence: TGTGCCAGCAGGCCCGCAGGGGGCATGACCTATGGCTACACCTTC.

This clonotype was seen many times. The genes are TRBV12-3 or TRBV12-4 and TRBJ1-3; no reliable D call. V was trimmed by 5 bases and J by 0 bases, leaving 11 bases between them. This CDR3 region has 15 residues. The CDR3 DNA reads as TGTGCCAGCAGTCACTTGATAAACTCTGGAAACACCATATATTTT. As protein: CASSHLINSGNTIYF.

This clonotype was picked up many times. The genes are TRBV4-1 and TRBJ2-1; TRBD2 is a possible D gene (5 bases). CDR3 length equals 17 residues. The ends were cut back, 0 bases at V and 6 bases at J, with 18 bases in the middle. Germline V gene lookup returns CDR1 MGHRA and CDR2 YSYEKL. CDR3 sequence (DNA): TGCGCCAGCAGCCAAGATCGGGATATCGGGGATCTCAATGAGCAGTTCTTC. This codes for CASSQDRDIGDLNEQFF.

This clonotype has only a few counts. A read error may be the cause here, since a much bigger clone is one base away. The chain employs TRBV27 and TRBJ2-3, with D perhaps matching TRBD1 or TRBD2 (5 bases each). Germline V CDR1 and CDR2: MNHEY, SMNVEV (reference sequence). This CDR3 has 16 residues. Trimming took off 3 bases at V and 2 bases at J, with 15 bases between the two ends. The CDR3 here is CASSFPGTDHTDTQYF. The CDR3 DNA reads TGTGCCAGCAGTTTTCCCGGGACGGACCACACAGATACGCAGTATTTT.

In its sample, this clonotype was seen a few times. This sequence joins TRBV10-2 and TRBJ2-5, with TRBD1 as a possible D gene (6 bases). Germline-derived CDR1 and CDR2 are WSHSY and SAAADI. This CDR3 is built from 15 residues. Trimming shortened V by 4 bases and J by 0 bases, and 12 bases separated the two germline ends. This chain's CDR3 is CASSGLGDNQETQYF. The CDR3 bases are TGCGCCAGCAGTGGTCTCGGGGACAACCAAGAGACCCAGTACTTC.